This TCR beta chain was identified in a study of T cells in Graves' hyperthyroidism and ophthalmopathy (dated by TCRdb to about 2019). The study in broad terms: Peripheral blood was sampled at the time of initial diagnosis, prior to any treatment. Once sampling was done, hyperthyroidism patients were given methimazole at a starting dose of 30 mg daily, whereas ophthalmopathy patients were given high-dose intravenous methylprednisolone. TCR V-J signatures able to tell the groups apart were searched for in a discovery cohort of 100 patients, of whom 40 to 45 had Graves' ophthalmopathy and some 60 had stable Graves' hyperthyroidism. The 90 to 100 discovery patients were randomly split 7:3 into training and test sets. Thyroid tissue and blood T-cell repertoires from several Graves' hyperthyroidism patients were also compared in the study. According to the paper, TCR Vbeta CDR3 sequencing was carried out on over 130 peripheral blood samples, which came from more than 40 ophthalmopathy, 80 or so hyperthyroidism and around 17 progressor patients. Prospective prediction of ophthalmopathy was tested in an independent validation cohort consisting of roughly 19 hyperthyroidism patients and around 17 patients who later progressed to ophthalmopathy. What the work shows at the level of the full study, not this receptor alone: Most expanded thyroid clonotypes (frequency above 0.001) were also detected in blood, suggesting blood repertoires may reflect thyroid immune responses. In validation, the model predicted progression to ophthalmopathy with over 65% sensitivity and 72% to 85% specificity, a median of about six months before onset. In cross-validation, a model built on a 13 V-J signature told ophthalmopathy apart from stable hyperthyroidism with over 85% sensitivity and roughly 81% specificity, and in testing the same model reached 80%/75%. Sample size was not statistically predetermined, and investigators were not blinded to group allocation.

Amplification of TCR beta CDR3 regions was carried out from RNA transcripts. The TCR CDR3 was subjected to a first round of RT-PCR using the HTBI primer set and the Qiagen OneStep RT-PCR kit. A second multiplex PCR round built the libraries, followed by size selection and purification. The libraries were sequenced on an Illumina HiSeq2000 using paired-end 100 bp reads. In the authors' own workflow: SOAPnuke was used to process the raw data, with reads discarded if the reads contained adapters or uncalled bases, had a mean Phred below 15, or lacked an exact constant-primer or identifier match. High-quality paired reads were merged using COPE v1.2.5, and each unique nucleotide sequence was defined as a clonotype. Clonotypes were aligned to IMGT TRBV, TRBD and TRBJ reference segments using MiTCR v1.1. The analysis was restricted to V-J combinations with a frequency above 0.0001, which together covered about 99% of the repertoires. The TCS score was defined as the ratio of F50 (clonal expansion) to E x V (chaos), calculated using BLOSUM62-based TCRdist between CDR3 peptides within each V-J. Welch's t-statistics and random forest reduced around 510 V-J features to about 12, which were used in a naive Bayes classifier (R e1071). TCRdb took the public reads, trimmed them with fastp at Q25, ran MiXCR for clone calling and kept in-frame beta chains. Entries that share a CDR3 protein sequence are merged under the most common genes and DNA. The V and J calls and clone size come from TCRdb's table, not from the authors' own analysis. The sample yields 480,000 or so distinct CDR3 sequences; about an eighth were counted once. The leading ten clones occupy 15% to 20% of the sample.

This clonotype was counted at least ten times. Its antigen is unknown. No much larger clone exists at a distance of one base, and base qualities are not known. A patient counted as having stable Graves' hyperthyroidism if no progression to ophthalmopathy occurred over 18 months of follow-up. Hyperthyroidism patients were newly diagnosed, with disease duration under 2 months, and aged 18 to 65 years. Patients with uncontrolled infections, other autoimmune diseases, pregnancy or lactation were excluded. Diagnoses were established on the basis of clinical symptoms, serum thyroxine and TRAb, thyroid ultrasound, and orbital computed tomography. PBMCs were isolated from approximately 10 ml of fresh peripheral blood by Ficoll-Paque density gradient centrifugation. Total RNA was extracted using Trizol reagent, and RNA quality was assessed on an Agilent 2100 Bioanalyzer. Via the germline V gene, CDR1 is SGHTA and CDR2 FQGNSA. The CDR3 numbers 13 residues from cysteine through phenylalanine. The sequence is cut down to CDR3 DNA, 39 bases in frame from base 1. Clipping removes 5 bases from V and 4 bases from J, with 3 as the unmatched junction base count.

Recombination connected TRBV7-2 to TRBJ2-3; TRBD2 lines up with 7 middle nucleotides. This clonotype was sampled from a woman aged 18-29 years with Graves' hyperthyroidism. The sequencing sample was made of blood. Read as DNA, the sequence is TGTGCCAGCAGCGGGAGGGCCGCAGATACGCAGTATTTT. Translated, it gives CASSGRAADTQYF.